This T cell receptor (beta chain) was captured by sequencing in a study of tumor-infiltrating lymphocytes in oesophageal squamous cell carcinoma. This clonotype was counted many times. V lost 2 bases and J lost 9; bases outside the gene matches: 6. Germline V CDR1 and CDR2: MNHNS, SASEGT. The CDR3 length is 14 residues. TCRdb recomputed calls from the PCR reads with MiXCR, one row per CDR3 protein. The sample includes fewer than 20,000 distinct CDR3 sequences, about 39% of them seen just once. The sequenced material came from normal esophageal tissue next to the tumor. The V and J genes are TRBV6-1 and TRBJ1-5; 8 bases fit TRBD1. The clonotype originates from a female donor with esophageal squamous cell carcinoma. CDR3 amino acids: CASSEMDRVTPQHF. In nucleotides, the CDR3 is TGTGCCAGCAGTGAAATGGACAGGGTGACGCCCCAGCATTTT.